What follows are 14 T cell receptor beta chains derived from one specimen sequenced in a study of blood T cells in healthy people across ages. Together with a sample-barcoded 5' primer, a J-beta primer mix was included in a second PCR lasting about 6 to 11 cycles. TCRdb ran MiXCR on the 5' RACE reads and lists one entry per CDR3 protein. The sample lists 600,000 to 650,000 distinct CDR3 sequences, under 70% occurring once. Sequenced: blood. These receptors were collected from a man in his fifties or sixties in good health.

The V gene is TRBV2, the J gene TRBJ1-2; TRBD1 is a possible D gene (6 bases). Trimming shortened V by 3 bases and J by 4 bases, and 12 bases separated the two germline ends. Germline V gene lookup returns CDR1 SNHLY and CDR2 FYNNEI. The length of the CDR3 is 14 residues. The CDR3 region has the DNA TGTGCCAGCAGTGACCGGGGGGCGGCCTATGGCTACACCTTC. This sequence encodes CASSDRGAAYGYTF.

The chain links TRBV7-2 to TRBJ1-2, with 7 bases aligning to TRBD1. Germline V gene lookup returns CDR1 SGHTA and CDR2 FQGNSA. The length of the CDR3 is 14 residues. V lost 5 bases, J lost 2 bases, and 5 bases stayed unmatched. The CDR3 bases are TGTGCCAGCAGCCCCCAGGGACAGAACTATGGCTACACCTTC. Its translation: CASSPQGQNYGYTF. The full variable domain, in which reference TRBV7-2 and TRBJ1-2 provide the parts outside the CDR3, is GAGVSQSPSNKVTEKGKDVELRCDPISGHTALYWYRQSLGQGLEFLIYFQGNSAPDKSGLPSDRFSAERTGGSVSTLTIQRTQQEDSAVYLCASSPQGQNYGYTFGSGTRLTVV.

The chain couples TRBV27 to TRBJ2-7; TRBD1 matches at 11 bases. This CDR3 region has 16 residues. V lost 3 bases, J lost 3 bases, and 7 bases stayed unmatched. Germline V gene data show CDR1 as MNHEY and CDR2 as SMNVEV (reference sequence). CDR3 DNA: TGTGCCAGCAGTTTTCCGACCGGGACAGGGGGCTACGAGCAGTACTTC. Translating it yields CASSFPTGTGGYEQYF.

The V gene is TRBV29-1, the J gene TRBJ2-5; tentative D call: TRBD1 (6 bases). The DNA matches TRBJ2-7 better at its end, which makes the J call doubtful. This CDR3 has 11 amino acids. Germline CDR1 SQVTM, CDR2 ANQGSEA. Here the CDR3 reads CSVTDSYEQYF. CDR3 in DNA: TGCAGCGTTACGGACAGCTACGAGCAGTACTTC.

There are a few counts of this clonotype. J is TRBJ1-1 and V is TRBV29-1, with TRBD1 matching 7 bases. V lost 6 bases to trimming and J lost 4 bases; unmatched junction nucleotides: 8. CDR1 SQVTM and CDR2 ANQGSEA come from the germline V gene. CDR3 length equals 13 residues. The CDR3 reads CSVDDRVGTEAFF. The CDR3 region has the DNA TGCAGCGTCGATGACAGGGTAGGCACTGAAGCTTTCTTT.

The chain combines TRBV10-3 with TRBJ2-5; TRBD2 aligns across 9 bases. The CDR3 has 13 residues. Germline CDR1 is ENHRY and CDR2 is SYGVKD. V gave up 6 bases and J gave up 1 base; unmatched junction bases: 0. CDR3 sequence reads: CAIRRGGQETQYF. In nucleotides, the CDR3 is TGTGCCATCAGGCGGGGGGGCCAAGAGACCCAGTACTTC.

The chain employs TRBV7-9 and TRBJ1-4; tentatively, D is TRBD1 (5 bases). Per the germline V gene, CDR1 is SEHNR and CDR2 is FQNEAQ (reference sequence). This CDR3 is built from 15 residues. The V end was cut by 1 base, the J end by 8 bases, with 14 bases between. As DNA, the CDR3 is TGTGCCAGCAGCTTAGTTCCGATCTCAGGGGAAAAACTGTTTTTT. Translated, it gives CASSLVPISGEKLFF.

This clonotype was detected only once. The chain couples TRBV20-1 to TRBJ2-1, with 7 positions matching TRBD1. The CDR3 runs to 13 residues. CDR1 and CDR2 (germline): DFQATT, SNEGSKA (reference sequence). Losses at the gene ends were 2 bases for V and 5 bases for J; bases not matched to a gene: 3. The CDR3 protein is CSARPGGDNEQFF. In nucleotides, the CDR3 is TGCAGTGCTAGACCAGGGGGAGACAATGAGCAGTTCTTC.

A few counts support this clonotype. This chain uses TRBV29-1 with TRBJ1-2; 7 bases line up with TRBD1. The V gene's germline CDR1 is SQVTM and CDR2 ANQGSEA. V was pared by 4 bases and J by 0 bases, with 11 bases of the junction left unmatched. CDR3 length equals 16 residues. The CDR3 here is CSVAKGGGTANYGYTF. CDR3 sequence (DNA): TGCAGCGTTGCGAAAGGAGGAGGGACAGCTAACTATGGCTACACCTTC.

The CDR3 sequence is CASSYIPGQRAGELFF. In DNA form, the CDR3 reads TGTGCCAGCAGCTACATACCGGGACAGCGAGCCGGGGAGCTGTTTTTT. The V and J genes are TRBV6-5 and TRBJ2-2; TRBD1 aligns across 7 bases. With 6 bases clipped from V and 6 bases from J, the junction kept 13 bases outside the gene matches. CDR3 length: 16 residues. Germline CDR1 is MNHEY and CDR2 is SVGAGI.

This sequence joins TRBV4-1 and TRBJ1-2; 11 bases map to TRBD1. The ends lost 0 bases at V and 1 base at J; junction bases unmatched: 7. The CDR3 has 18 residues. Germline CDR1 reads MGHRA; CDR2 reads YSYEKL. The CDR3 region is CASSQDYLGTGGNYGYTF. The CDR3 DNA is TGCGCCAGCAGCCAAGATTATCTCGGGACAGGGGGTAACTATGGCTACACCTTC.

J is TRBJ2-5 and V is TRBV11-2; no clear D. The ends were cut back, 5 bases at V and 13 bases at J, with 5 bases in the middle. The CDR3 consists of 8 residues. CDR1 and CDR2 (germline): SGHAT, FQNNGV. The CDR3 here is CASSHSYF. The CDR3 DNA reads TGTGCCAGCAGCCACTCGTACTTC.

This sequence joins TRBV20-1 and TRBJ2-1; the match to TRBD2 covers 9 bases. This CDR3 is 15 amino acids long. J was trimmed by 8 bases and V by 5 bases; bases with no gene match: 13. Germline values: CDR1 DFQATT, CDR2 SNEGSKA (reference sequence). CDR3 nucleotide sequence: TGCAGTGCTCCTACGGGCGGGGGGGCTTCACATGAGCAGTTCTTC. Its translation: CSAPTGGGASHEQFF.

This clonotype was detected only a few times. This chain uses TRBV20-1 with TRBJ2-7; D assignment may be TRBD1 or TRBD2 (6 bases each). Germline V gene data show CDR1 as DFQATT and CDR2 as SNEGSKA (reference sequence). The CDR3 contains 15 residues. Trimming shortened V by 3 bases and J by 3 bases, and 18 bases separated the two germline ends. Written as DNA, the CDR3 is TGCAGTGCTAGGGCAGACACAGGAGGGGGCTACGAGCAGTACTTC. Protein sequence: CSARADTGGGYEQYF.